Shown below are 27 T cell receptor beta chains from a single sample sequenced in a study of T-cell reconstitution after alpha-beta-depleted transplantation in children. Unique molecular identifiers featured in how the TCRbeta library was prepared. TCRdb ran MiXCR on the PCR reads and lists one entry per CDR3 protein. The sample yields about 540,000 distinct CDR3 sequences, 18% seen once. The sample in question was PBMCs from the stem cell graft donor, obtained from the stem cell graft. The receptors derive from a human donor who donated a stem cell graft to a child with acute lymphoblastic leukemia.

V is TRBV2 and J is TRBJ2-1, with TRBD2 matching over 10 bases. J gave up 1 base and V 5 bases, and 8 bases lay outside the gene matches. CDR3 length: 17 amino acids. Germline-derived CDR1 and CDR2 are SNHLY and FYNNEI. The CDR3 spells CASSRASGRRSYNEQFF. CDR3 DNA: TGTGCCAGCAGTCGGGCTAGCGGGAGAAGGTCCTACAATGAGCAGTTCTTC.

V is TRBV7-1 and J is TRBJ2-7; D is undetermined. TRBV7-1 is designated an ORF whose function remains uncertain. The V gene lost 7 bases and the J gene lost 1 base, with 11 bases spanning the gap. The CDR3 contains 13 residues. The CDR3 region is CASTLGFSYEQYF. In nucleotides, the CDR3 is TGTGCCAGCACTCTGGGGTTTTCCTACGAGCAGTACTTC.

The CDR3 DNA is TGCGCCAGCAGCATAGGACATACCCACAATGAGCAGTTCTTC. This encodes CASSIGHTHNEQFF. V is TRBV5-1 and J is TRBJ2-1; weak D call: TRBD1 (5 bases). V lost 4 bases, J lost 5 bases, and 13 bases lay in between. Germline CDR1 reads SGHRS; CDR2 reads YFSETQ. The CDR3 is made up of 14 amino acids.

The J gene is TRBJ2-5, the V gene TRBV18; 7 bases are shared with TRBD1. V gave up 3 bases and J gave up 3 bases; unmatched junction bases: 7. This CDR3 contains 15 residues. CDR1 KGHSH and CDR2 LQKENI come from the germline V gene. In DNA, the CDR3 is TGTGCCAGCTCACCCCAGCCGGGACAGAAAGAGACCCAGTACTTC. Amino acid sequence: CASSPQPGQKETQYF.

This clonotype has more than one count but fewer than ten. The chain recombines TRBV30 with TRBJ2-5; D is possibly TRBD1 (5 bases). V lost 0 bases, J lost 2 bases, and 13 bases lay in between. Germline assignment: CDR1 GTSNPN and CDR2 SVGIG (reference sequence). This CDR3 spans 15 amino acids. DNA for the CDR3: TGTGCCTGGAGTGTACAACTGGGGCCACAAGAGACCCAGTACTTC. It specifies CAWSVQLGPQETQYF.

J is TRBJ2-6 and V is TRBV14; TRBD2 might be the D (6 bases). Trimming left V 2 bases short and J 2 bases short, with 10 bases between. CDR1 is SGHDN, CDR2 FVKESK, per germline. This CDR3 comprises 16 residues. The CDR3 sequence: CASSQTSKTGANVLTF. CDR3 coding DNA: TGTGCCAGCAGCCAAACTAGCAAGACTGGGGCCAACGTCCTGACTTTC.

V usage is TRBV5-1 and J usage is TRBJ2-7, with D possibly matching TRBD1 (6 bases). The CDR3 spans 16 residues. The V gene's germline CDR1 is SGHRS and CDR2 YFSETQ. V gave up 0 bases and J gave up 2 bases, with 15 bases separating them. The CDR3 loop reads CASSLGVGGRTYEQYF. The CDR3 DNA is TGCGCCAGCAGCTTGGGAGTTGGGGGCCGCACCTACGAGCAGTACTTC.

This clonotype was observed a few times. The chain carries TRBV10-3 and TRBJ2-7; the D gene is possibly TRBD2 (6 bases). This CDR3 has 17 residues. Germline V gene lookup returns CDR1 ENHRY and CDR2 SYGVKD. Trimming pared 10 bases from V and 0 bases from J, leaving 25 bases between. This CDR3 is CATQRLARSTLSYEQYF. The CDR3 DNA follows: TGTGCCACCCAGAGGCTAGCGAGGTCCACCCTCTCCTACGAGCAGTACTTC.

The rearrangement links TRBV6-2 or TRBV6-3 to TRBJ2-7; a possible D gene is TRBD2 (6 bases). The CDR3 has 14 amino acids. CDR1 MNHEY and CDR2 SVGEGT come from the germline V gene. The V and J ends lost 4 bases and 0 bases respectively, with 10 bases between them. The CDR3 bases are TGTGCCAGCAGTTGGGACTTAAGCTCCTACGAGCAGTACTTC. Protein sequence: CASSWDLSSYEQYF.

This clonotype was counted a few times. The chain joins TRBV6-5 to TRBJ2-5, with TRBD1 matching over 7 bases. J gave up 9 bases and V 6 bases, and 10 bases lay outside the gene matches. Germline CDR1 MNHEY, CDR2 SVGAGI. The CDR3 has 13 residues. CDR3 in amino acids: CASSFSGQLAQYF. DNA of the CDR3: TGTGCCAGCAGCTTTTCGGGACAGCTGGCCCAGTACTTC.

The J gene is TRBJ1-2, the V gene TRBV20-1; no reliable D call. Trimming cost V 5 bases and J 1 base, with 11 bases left between them. From germline, CDR1 is DFQATT and CDR2 SNEGSKA (reference sequence). There are 13 residues in the CDR3. The CDR3 sequence is CSAYATDNYGYTF. CDR3 DNA sequence: TGCAGTGCTTACGCGACGGATAACTATGGCTACACCTTC.

This clonotype came up a few times. This chain joins TRBV27 and TRBJ2-7; maybe TRBD1 (5 bases). V was pared by 6 bases and J by 4 bases, with 10 bases between. The CDR3 has 12 residues. Germline V gives CDR1 MNHEY, CDR2 SMNVEV (reference sequence). The CDR3 spells CASRDDSYEQYF. CDR3 nucleotide sequence: TGTGCCAGCAGGGATGACAGTTACGAGCAGTACTTC.

V usage is TRBV29-1 and J usage is TRBJ1-2; TRBD1 matches 9 bases. The germline gives CDR1 SQVTM, CDR2 ANQGSEA. There are 13 residues in the CDR3. Germline trimming cut 5 bases from V and 2 bases from J; bases unmatched to any gene: 3. The CDR3 reads CSVTGGVNYGYTF. CDR3 sequence (DNA): TGCAGCGTTACAGGGGGCGTGAACTATGGCTACACCTTC. Full variable domain (remainder filled in from reference TRBV29-1 and TRBJ1-2): SAVISQKPSRDICQRGTSLTIQCQVDSQVTMMFWYRQQPGQSLTLIATANQGSEATYESGFVIDKFPISRPNLTFSTLTVSNMSPEDSSIYLCSVTGGVNYGYTFGSGTRLTVV.

The gene calls are TRBV7-8 and TRBJ2-5, with 9 bases matching TRBD2. CDR1 and CDR2 from the germline V gene are SGHVS and FQNEAQ. With 3 bases clipped from V and 2 bases from J, the junction kept 7 bases outside the gene matches. This CDR3 is 16 amino acids long. CDR3 protein: CASSLGRLAVQETQYF. In DNA, the CDR3 is TGTGCCAGCAGCTTGGGGAGACTAGCGGTACAAGAGACCCAGTACTTC.

Comments on this clonotype: One junction end does not reproduce the germline sequence, and a read error may be involved. The chain combines TRBV2 with TRBJ2-1, with D possibly TRBD2 on 6 matching bases. The CDR3 runs to 13 residues. The germline CDR1 and CDR2 sequences are SNHLY and FYNNEI. The CDR3 region is CASSFNGTPHQLF. In nucleotides, the CDR3 is TGTGCCAGCAGCTTTAACGGGACTCCACACCAGCTCTTC. The entire variable domain, with the rest obtained from reference TRBV2 and TRBJ2-1, is as follows: EPEVTQTPSHQVTQMGQEVILRCVPISNHLYFYWYRQILGQKVEFLVSFYNNEISEKSEIFDDQFSVERPDGSNFTLKIRSTKLEDSAMYFCASSFNGTPHQLFGPGTRLTVL.

This clonotype turned up a few times. The V gene is TRBV19, the J gene TRBJ1-1; D not certain. Deletions cut 7 bases from V and 5 bases from J, with 17 bases between. Germline V CDR1 and CDR2: LNHDA, SQIVND (reference sequence). This CDR3 region has 14 residues. Here the CDR3 reads CASTTLTSGTEAFF. Written as DNA, the CDR3 is TGTGCCAGTACTACTCTTACTTCTGGGACTGAAGCTTTCTTT.

The chain is built from TRBV9 and TRBJ2-2, with D possibly called TRBD1 or TRBD2 (6 bases each). The V gene lost 3 bases and the J gene lost 0 bases, with 9 bases spanning the gap. Germline V gene data show CDR1 as SGDLS and CDR2 as YYNGEE. This CDR3 is built from 15 residues. The CDR3 DNA reads TGTGCCAGCAGCGACGGGGGCCCGAACACCGGGGAGCTGTTTTTT. The encoded protein is CASSDGGPNTGELFF.

This chain uses TRBV5-5 with TRBJ1-1; D possibly corresponds to TRBD1 (5 bases). The germline gives CDR1 SGHKS, CDR2 YYEKEE (reference sequence). V was cut by 4 bases and J by 1 base, with 8 bases left in between. This CDR3 has 13 amino acids. In DNA form, the CDR3 reads TGTGCCAGCAGCCGCGGGACGAACACTGAAGCTTTCTTT. Translating it yields CASSRGTNTEAFF.

The chain joins TRBV29-1 to TRBJ2-1, with unresolved D. Germline V gene sequence: CDR1 SQVTM, CDR2 ANQGSEA. The V gene lost 0 bases and the J gene lost 10 bases, with 10 bases spanning the gap. The CDR3 has 12 amino acids. The DNA of the CDR3 is TGCAGCGTTGAAGAAGCTATGGGAGAGCAGTTCTTC. Translating it yields CSVEEAMGEQFF.

Only a few counts were recorded for this clonotype. The chain links TRBV29-1 to TRBJ2-3; either TRBD1 or TRBD2 may supply D (5 bases each). In germline, CDR1 is SQVTM, CDR2 ANQGSEA. The V end lost 4 bases, the J end lost 7 bases, and 24 bases lay between the germline ends. The CDR3 contains 16 residues. The CDR3 DNA is TGCAGCGTTGTTCCGGTACCCAACCTGGGACCTCATACGCAGTATTTT. Translated, it gives CSVVPVPNLGPHTQYF.

The chain has TRBV5-1 and TRBJ2-1; 10 nucleotides agree with TRBD2. The CDR3 runs 17 residues. CDR1 SGHRS and CDR2 YFSETQ come from the germline V gene. V lost 0 bases to trimming and J lost 9 bases; unmatched junction nucleotides: 12. CDR3 residues: CASSLAASGRVIGEQFF. CDR3 in DNA: TGCGCCAGCAGCTTGGCCGCGAGCGGGAGGGTGATTGGTGAGCAGTTCTTC.

This chain links TRBV9 with TRBJ1-2; no firm D call. The germline V gene encodes CDR1 SGDLS and CDR2 YYNGEE. The CDR3 runs 16 residues. Trimming took off 2 bases at V and 0 bases at J, with 14 bases between the two ends. CDR3 in DNA: TGTGCCAGCAGCGTCGGTCGAGGTACAGCTAACTATGGCTACACCTTC. This sequence encodes CASSVGRGTANYGYTF.

The table lists this clonotype with many counts. The V gene is TRBV29-1, the J gene TRBJ1-2; 8 bases are a match to TRBD1. The CDR3 covers 15 residues. J lost 4 bases, V lost 6 bases, and 13 bases had no gene match. Germline V gene data show CDR1 as SQVTM and CDR2 as ANQGSEA. CDR3 protein: CSVANYRDRTYGYTF. The CDR3 DNA is TGCAGCGTCGCAAATTACCGGGACAGGACCTATGGCTACACCTTC.

The chain is built from TRBV24-1 and TRBJ2-1, with D perhaps TRBD2 (6 bases). CDR1 and CDR2 (germline): KGHDR, SFDVKD. V shed 0 bases and J shed 5 bases, with 28 bases lying between them. This CDR3 spans 21 amino acids. Here the CDR3 reads CATSDLFRTRMNRDSNNEQFF. The CDR3 DNA is TGTGCCACCAGTGATTTGTTTCGGACCCGAATGAACCGGGACTCGAACAATGAGCAGTTCTTC.

This chain links TRBV5-5 with TRBJ1-2, with no clear D. Between the trimmed V and J ends, which lost 0 bases and 0 bases, there was a span of 15 bases. Looked up from germline, CDR1 is SGHKS and CDR2 is YYEKEE (reference sequence). The CDR3 contains 17 residues. DNA of the CDR3: TGTGCCAGCAGCTTGGTCGTCAGCTTGGTTACTAACTATGGCTACACCTTC. Amino acid sequence: CASSLVVSLVTNYGYTF.

V and J are TRBV12-3 or TRBV12-4 and TRBJ1-5, with D unresolved. V dropped 1 base and J dropped 7 bases, with 14 bases sitting between them. This CDR3 region has 15 residues. CDR3 bases: TGTGCCAGCAGTTTAGGCTTGCCCGGGCGGCAGCCCCAGCATTTT. Translation: CASSLGLPGRQPQHF.

V is TRBV5-1 and J is TRBJ2-1; TRBD2 matches 11 bases. Germline V gene sequence: CDR1 SGHRS, CDR2 YFSETQ. The CDR3 is 15 residues long. V was pared by 1 base and J by 8 bases, with 5 bases of the junction left unmatched. The CDR3 DNA reads TGCGCCAGCAGCTTGTATACTAGCGGGAGCGATGAGCAGTTCTTC. This sequence encodes CASSLYTSGSDEQFF.